The rows below give T cell receptor beta chains drawn from one sample of a study of T cell responses to AZD1222 COVID-19 vaccine. Sequencing used immunoSEQ multiplex PCR; TCRdb keeps in-frame clones, though not all of them. The data contain 150,000 or so clones, 90% of them singletons. This specimen was peripheral blood, taken 28 days after the second AZD1222 dose. The receptors here all came from an adult who received the AZD1222 COVID-19 vaccine. Both conserved end residues are part of each CDR3. Each record gives: V gene, CDR3 length, clone size, J gene, D gene, CDR3 DNA, CDR3 protein. D genes are given only for firm matches. Size values are once, few and many counts, or a class for expanded clones, and some rows have none.

TRBV29-1	10	NA	TRBJ2-3	NA	TGCAGCGTTGAGGGTTTTTCGCAGTATTTT	CSVEGFSQYF
TRBV30	15	once	TRBJ2-2	NA	TGTGCCTGGAGAGTCAACAGGGCAAACACCGGGGAGCTGTTTTTT	CAWRVNRANTGELFF
TRBV11-2	10	NA	TRBJ2-7	NA	TGTGCCAGCGGGAACTACGAGCAGTACTTC	CASGNYEQYF
TRBV19	15	NA	TRBJ1-5	TRBD1	TGTGCCAGTAGGATCCGGGACAGGGGGAATCAGCCCCAGCATTTT	CASRIRDRGNQPQHF
TRBV7-2	18	NA	TRBJ2-7	TRBD2	TGTGCCAGCAGCTTAACCGCATTAACTAGCGGGGTGATGTCCGAGCAGTACTTC	CASSLTALTSGVMSEQYF
TRBV5-1	15	NA	TRBJ2-5	NA	TGCGCCAGCAGCTTACCACGGGACGACCAAGAGACCCAGTACTTC	CASSLPRDDQETQYF
TRBV6-2/TRBV6-3	16	NA	TRBJ2-3	NA	TGTGCCAGCAGTTACCTACTAGGGGGAAACACAGATACGCAGTATTTT	CASSYLLGGNTDTQYF
TRBV6-6	16	NA	TRBJ1-6	NA	TGTGCCAGCAGTCCTCGACAAAACTCCTATAATTCACCCCTCCACTTT	CASSPRQNSYNSPLHF
TRBV2	14	NA	TRBJ2-7	TRBD1	TGTGCCAGCCGGAATACAGGGGGCTTCCACGAGCAGTACTTC	CASRNTGGFHEQYF
TRBV3-1/TRBV3-2	14	NA	TRBJ2-3	NA	TGTGCCAGCAGCCAGCAGGTCCTCACAGATACGCAGTATTTT	CASSQQVLTDTQYF
TRBV14	17	once	TRBJ2-7	TRBD2	TGTGCCAGCAGCCCCGCACCAGGGCGGGAGCACTCCTACGAGCAGTACTTC	CASSPAPGREHSYEQYF
TRBV5-4	16	once	TRBJ1-2	TRBD1	TGTGCCAGCAGCTCGCCGGGACAGCGGACTGGCTATGGCTACACCTTC	CASSSPGQRTGYGYTF
TRBV5-6	13	NA	TRBJ1-2	NA	TGTGCCAGCAGCGGAGGGCAGGGGTTAGGCTACACCTTC	CASSGGQGLGYTF
TRBV6-1	13	NA	TRBJ1-6	NA	TGTGCCAGCAGTGAAAGGGGAGCATCACCCCTCCACTTT	CASSERGASPLHF
TRBV30	14	NA	TRBJ1-3	NA	TGTGCCTGGAGTAAAGCTAACTCTGGAAACACCATATATTTT	CAWSKANSGNTIYF
TRBV19	15	NA	TRBJ2-1	TRBD2	TGTGCCAGTACGCCGGGACTAGCGGGAGGTGGTGAGCAGTTCTTC	CASTPGLAGGGEQFF
TRBV18	13	NA	TRBJ1-5	NA	TGTGCCAGCTCACCACAGGGTTATCAGCCCCAGCATTTT	CASSPQGYQPQHF
TRBV6-6	13	NA	TRBJ2-7	NA	TGTGCCAGCAGTTTTTCGGGCTTCTACGAGCAGTACTTC	CASSFSGFYEQYF
TRBV6-5	15	NA	TRBJ1-5	NA	TGTGCCAGCAGAAGGGCTGCGCTCTACAATCAGCCCCAGCATTTT	CASRRAALYNQPQHF
TRBV9	17	NA	TRBJ2-1	NA	TGTGCCAGCAGCGTAGTAGGACACGCGGGGTTTCCCAATGAGCAGTTCTTC	CASSVVGHAGFPNEQFF
TRBV18	15	NA	TRBJ1-6	TRBD1	TGTGCCAGCTCACCGCCGGGACAGGGGGAATCACCCCTCCACTTT	CASSPPGQGESPLHF
TRBV15	16	NA	TRBJ2-4	NA	TGTGCCACCAGCAGTCGTCAAGGGGGGGCCAAAAACATTCAGTACTTC	CATSSRQGGAKNIQYF
TRBV28	15	NA	TRBJ1-2	NA	TGTGCCAGCAGAGGGACCACCTCCTCTAACTATGGCTACACCTTC	CASRGTTSSNYGYTF
TRBV7-9	14	NA	TRBJ1-5	NA	TGTGCCAGCACCCTGGACGGGTACAATCAGCCCCAGCATTTT	CASTLDGYNQPQHF
TRBV29-1	12	NA	TRBJ2-7	NA	TGCAGCGCCGGTCCAGCGTCCGGGGAGCAGTACTTC	CSAGPASGEQYF
TRBV6-1	13	NA	TRBJ1-4	NA	TGTGCCAGCAGTGAATTGGGCGGTGAAAAACTGTTTTTT	CASSELGGEKLFF
TRBV27	16	NA	TRBJ2-3	NA	TGTGCCAGCCAACTCGGACGGATTTCTAGCACAGATACGCAGTATTTT	CASQLGRISSTDTQYF
TRBV6-1	14	once	TRBJ2-1	NA	TGTGCCAGCAGTTCACAGGGCCCCTACAATGAGCAGTTCTTC	CASSSQGPYNEQFF
TRBV10-3	16	NA	TRBJ2-7	TRBD2	TGTGCCATCAGCCCCCGAGCAGCGGGGACCTCCTACGAGCAGTACTTC	CAISPRAAGTSYEQYF
TRBV7-2	17	NA	TRBJ2-3	NA	TGTGCCAGCAGCGAACTCCGGAGGACTGGATACACAGATACGCAGTATTTT	CASSELRRTGYTDTQYF
TRBV27	14	NA	TRBJ1-4	NA	TGTGCCAGCAGCCCGGGGGGGTTAGAGGAAAAACTGTTTTTT	CASSPGGLEEKLFF
TRBV7-9	13	NA	TRBJ2-7	NA	TGTGCCAGCAGCTTAGTATGGGGAAACGAGCAGTACTTC	CASSLVWGNEQYF
TRBV29-1	15	NA	TRBJ2-5	TRBD2	TGCAGCGCCATGCTGACTAGCGGGATAGGAGAGACCCAGTACTTC	CSAMLTSGIGETQYF
TRBV6-4	15	NA	TRBJ1-4	TRBD1	TGTGCCAAGGATGACAGGGAATTACCTAATGAAAAACTGTTTTTT	CAKDDRELPNEKLFF
TRBV11-3	15	NA	TRBJ2-1	TRBD2	TGTGCCAGCAGCCAAGTAGCGGGAGTACCCAATGAGCAGTTCTTC	CASSQVAGVPNEQFF
TRBV14	16	NA	TRBJ2-3	NA	TGTGCCAGCAGCCGGCGGGTTACTGCCCTCACAGATACGCAGTATTTT	CASSRRVTALTDTQYF
TRBV7-9	12	NA	TRBJ1-2	NA	TGTGCCAGCAGCTTAATTGGAGGCGGCTACACCTTC	CASSLIGGGYTF
TRBV2	15	NA	TRBJ1-6	TRBD1	TGTGCCAGCGAGGAGGAGACAGGGCGTAATTCACCCCTCCACTTT	CASEEETGRNSPLHF
TRBV18	14	NA	TRBJ2-7	TRBD1	TGTGCCAGCTCACCGGGACAGGGCAACGGCGAGCAGTACTTC	CASSPGQGNGEQYF
TRBV7-2	16	once	TRBJ2-3	NA	TGTGCCAGCAGCTTAAGGGAAAGGTCGAGCACAGATACGCAGTATTTT	CASSLRERSSTDTQYF